This T cell receptor (beta chain) is from a study of shared clonotypes between healthy human individuals. Study-wide background: The cohort had two women and three men, ages 18 to 49. General study findings and limits: Donor clonotype sharing was expected to depend on sequencing depth.

Worth noting for this clone: Its cognate antigen is unknown.

Genomic DNA (from each subset) was split evenly across several immunoSEQ plates. Assay used: immunoSEQ multiplex PCR; TCRdb lists only in-frame clones, some missing. The sample includes roughly 2.5 million clones, about 92% seen only once; the top ten take 0.13% to 0.15%. Only Caucasian adults living in Nashville, Tennessee made up the donor group. In germline, CDR1 is SGDLS, CDR2 YYNGEE. The CDR3 has 16 amino acids. The ends lost 4 bases at V and 6 bases at J; junction bases unmatched: 12. This sequence joins TRBV9 and TRBJ2-1, with 8 nucleotides matching TRBD1. The sequence derives from a man younger than 35 in good health. The specimen was naive CD4+ T cells sorted from blood. Regarding subset: CD45RA+ positively selected. The CDR3 protein is CASSLTGTGLLNEQFF. CDR3 in DNA: TGTGCCAGCAGCTTGACCGGGACAGGCCTACTCAATGAGCAGTTCTTC.